These 12 T cell receptor beta chains came from one sample sequenced in a study of PD-1 blockade in mismatch repair-deficient tumors. Clones were sequenced by immunoSEQ multiplex PCR, and TCRdb holds only the in-frame ones, with some missing. The top ten hold less than 15% of the sample, which has some 120,000 clones, approximately 86% seen once. Material: peripheral blood, obtained 44 weeks after starting pembrolizumab. These receptors all come from an adult with mismatch repair-deficient cancer.

This chain connects TRBV7-8 to TRBJ2-2; the match to TRBD1 covers 10 bases. The CDR3 spans 15 residues. Germline assignment: CDR1 SGHVS and CDR2 FQNEAQ. With V trimmed by 5 bases and J by 5 bases, 5 bases remained unmatched. The CDR3 spells CASSPGTGATGELFF. The CDR3, as DNA: TGTGCCAGCAGCCCCGGGACAGGGGCTACCGGGGAGCTGTTTTTT.

The chain has TRBV27 and TRBJ2-3; 8 bases match TRBD1. The J segment lost 13 bases and the V segment lost 7 bases, leaving 13 bases of the junction unmatched. Germline CDR1 and CDR2: MNHEY and SMNVEV (reference sequence). The CDR3 consists of 13 residues. The CDR3 region has the DNA TGTGCCAGCACCTTGACAGGGGCCCTGCCAAAGTATTTT. Residues: CASTLTGALPKYF.

The chain couples TRBV18 to TRBJ2-1, with 8 bases fitting TRBD2. Germline loops: CDR1 KGHSH, CDR2 LQKENI. The trim removed 7 bases at V and 7 bases at J, leaving 6 bases unmatched. The CDR3 has 13 residues. The CDR3: CASCPLAENEQFF. CDR3 DNA sequence: TGTGCCAGCTGCCCACTAGCGGAAAATGAGCAGTTCTTC.

This rearrangement joins TRBV2 to TRBJ2-7; 8 nucleotides line up with TRBD2. The CDR3 sequence is 14 residues long. V lost 4 bases to trimming and J lost 4 bases; unmatched junction nucleotides: 6. Germline loops: CDR1 SNHLY, CDR2 FYNNEI. The CDR3 reads CASSGIAGRYEQYF. DNA of the CDR3: TGTGCCAGCAGTGGTATAGCGGGACGATACGAGCAGTACTTC.

The rearrangement uses TRBV14 and TRBJ2-1; TRBD1 agrees at 7 bases. V shed 0 bases and J 4 bases; nucleotides not matched to a gene: 15. CDR1 SGHDN and CDR2 FVKESK come from the germline V gene. The CDR3 covers 19 residues. In DNA, the CDR3 is TGTGCCAGCAGCCAAGACACCAAACGAACAGGGGTGGGGTACAATGAGCAGTTCTTC. Translating gives CASSQDTKRTGVGYNEQFF.

This chain links TRBV5-1 with TRBJ2-1, with a tentative D call TRBD2 (6 bases). CDR1 is SGHRS, CDR2 YFSETQ, per germline. The CDR3 has 14 residues. Trimming cost V 1 base and J 7 bases, with 12 bases left between them. CDR3 region: CASSLSPSVNEQFF. CDR3 DNA sequence: TGCGCCAGCAGCTTGTCGCCTAGCGTTAATGAGCAGTTCTTC.

The chain uses TRBV18 and TRBJ2-1, with D maybe TRBD1 (5 bases). The V and J ends lost 0 bases and 6 bases respectively, with 9 bases between them. The germline V gene encodes CDR1 KGHSH and CDR2 LQKENI. The CDR3 contains 14 residues. The CDR3: CASSPPGRANEQFF. The CDR3 nucleotides are TGTGCCAGCTCACCACCGGGCAGGGCCAATGAGCAGTTCTTC.

The rearrangement links TRBV4-1 to TRBJ2-5; D ambiguous. Per the germline V gene, CDR1 is MGHRA and CDR2 is YSYEKL. The CDR3 covers 13 residues. V gave up 5 bases and J gave up 5 bases, with 12 bases separating them. CDR3 protein: CASSGSYGETQYF. The DNA for the CDR3 is TGCGCCAGCAGCGGAAGTTATGGGGAGACCCAGTACTTC.

J is TRBJ2-1 and V is TRBV27; D unclear. Germline-derived CDR1 and CDR2 are MNHEY and SMNVEV (reference sequence). V gave up 2 bases and J gave up 7 bases, with 9 bases separating them. The CDR3 contains 13 residues. In nucleotides, the CDR3 is TGTGCCAGCAGTTTAGGCAGAGGAAATGAGCAGTTCTTC. This gives the protein CASSLGRGNEQFF.

V is TRBV5-1 and J is TRBJ2-5; 11 bases map to TRBD1. In germline, CDR1 is SGHRS, CDR2 YFSETQ. This CDR3 region has 16 residues. The junction had 5 bases not matched to a gene; V was cut back by 2 bases and J by 2 bases. CDR3 amino acids: CASSFGQGARQETQYF. CDR3 coding DNA: TGCGCCAGCAGCTTTGGACAGGGGGCACGACAAGAGACCCAGTACTTC.

The genes are TRBV28 and TRBJ2-7; possibly TRBD1 for D (7 bases). This CDR3 contains 16 residues. With 10 bases removed from V and 2 bases from J, the gap between germline ends came to 24 bases. Looked up from germline, CDR1 is MDHEN and CDR2 is SYDVKM. CDR3 in amino acids: CATEGARQGLAYEQYF. CDR3 DNA: TGTGCCACCGAGGGGGCCCGACAGGGACTTGCCTACGAGCAGTACTTC.

This rearrangement joins TRBV7-8 to TRBJ1-2, with D perhaps matching TRBD1 (5 bases). The CDR3 spans 14 residues. Germline V lookup: CDR1 SGHVS, CDR2 FQNEAQ. Trimming pared 1 base from V and 7 bases from J, leaving 13 bases between. CDR3 amino acids: CASSLVQGDGGYTF. The CDR3 coding sequence is TGTGCCAGCAGCTTAGTTCAGGGAGATGGTGGCTACACCTTC.